The 25 T cell receptor beta chains below all came from one sample that was sequenced in a study of T cells in Graves' hyperthyroidism and ophthalmopathy. The source material, RNA transcripts, was used to amplify TCR beta CDR3 regions. Researchers ran a first-round RT-PCR on the TCR CDR3 using the HTBI primer set. Using its own MiXCR run on the multiplex PCR reads, TCRdb lists one record per CDR3 protein. The data show under 400,000 distinct CDR3 sequences, around 16% seen once. Sequencing input: blood. The receptor set was obtained from a man aged 25-45 years with Graves' hyperthyroidism.

This clonotype occurred many times. The genes are TRBV5-1 and TRBJ2-3; the D is unclear. The V gene lost 3 bases and the J gene lost 2 bases, with 16 bases spanning the gap. CDR3 length: 16 residues. Germline V CDR1 and CDR2: SGHRS, YFSETQ. The CDR3 DNA reads as TGCGCCAGCAGCTCGCCCTTAGGGCAGCCCACAGATACGCAGTATTTT. Translation: CASSSPLGQPTDTQYF.

This CDR3 is CSASGGIVQYF. The CDR3 DNA sequence: TGCAGTGCTAGTGGGGGAATAGTGCAGTATTTT. This chain joins TRBV20-1 and TRBJ2-3; D possibly uses TRBD1 or TRBD2 (5 bases each). Germline values: CDR1 DFQATT, CDR2 SNEGSKA (reference sequence). V shed 3 bases and J shed 11 bases, with 12 bases lying between them. The CDR3 has 11 residues.

The V and J genes are TRBV27 and TRBJ1-5, with D possibly being TRBD1 (6 bases). V dropped 1 base and J dropped 1 base, with 8 bases sitting between them. Germline values: CDR1 MNHEY, CDR2 SMNVEV (reference sequence). The CDR3 has 15 residues. CDR3 bases: TGTGCCAGCAGTTTATGGGGGCTGAGCAATCAGCCCCAGCATTTT. It encodes CASSLWGLSNQPQHF.

This clonotype was seen many times. The rearrangement links TRBV9 to TRBJ2-1, with a tentative D call TRBD2 (6 bases). Germline V gene data show CDR1 as SGDLS and CDR2 as YYNGEE. This CDR3 region has 14 residues. Trimming shortened V by 4 bases and J by 5 bases, and 13 bases separated the two germline ends. The CDR3 nucleotides read TGTGCCAGCAGCACGGGAGTGGGGAACAATGAGCAGTTCTTC. It encodes CASSTGVGNNEQFF.

The sample holds a few counts of this clonotype. The chain carries TRBV30 and TRBJ2-3; D might be TRBD2 (5 bases). V was cut by 7 bases and J by 4 bases, with 9 bases left in between. The CDR3 extends over 11 amino acids. Germline CDR1 and CDR2: GTSNPN and SVGIG (reference sequence). The CDR3, as DNA: TGTGCCTCTCGGACTGCAGATACGCAGTATTTT. Its protein product is CASRTADTQYF.

The chain joins TRBV10-3 to TRBJ2-2, with D unclear. The germline V and J ends were trimmed by 0 bases and 7 bases, with 6 bases remaining between them. Germline lookup yields CDR1 ENHRY and CDR2 SYGVKD. This CDR3 contains 13 residues. DNA of the CDR3: TGTGCCATCAGTGAGTCGTCACTCGGGGAGCTGTTTTTT. Translation: CAISESSLGELFF.

This clonotype was counted ten times or more. The rearrangement uses TRBV11-3 and TRBJ2-1; 14 nucleotides line up with TRBD2. The V gene end was trimmed by 9 bases and the J gene end by 7 bases; junction bases not matched to a gene: 8. CDR3 length: 15 amino acids. In germline, CDR1 is SGHNT, CDR2 YENEEA. The DNA of the CDR3 is TGTGCCAGGAGTGGCGGGACTAGCGGGAGTAATGAGCAGTTCTTC. As protein: CARSGGTSGSNEQFF.

V usage is TRBV20-1 and J usage is TRBJ2-7, with TRBD2 as a possible D gene (6 bases). The CDR3 runs 14 residues. Trimming stripped 6 bases from V and 4 bases from J, with 19 bases between. Germline values: CDR1 DFQATT, CDR2 SNEGSKA (reference sequence). The CDR3 DNA follows: TGCAGTGCGTCTCCGGGACGGGGGAGTTACGAGCAGTACTTC. As protein: CSASPGRGSYEQYF.

In nucleotides, the CDR3 is TGTGCCAGCAGCTCCGTAGGGGGCGGCTACGAGCAGTACTTC. Translation gives CASSSVGGGYEQYF. This sequence joins TRBV11-3 and TRBJ2-7; TRBD1 matches at 7 bases. The CDR3 is 14 amino acids. CDR1 is SGHNT, CDR2 YENEEA, per germline. The J segment lost 3 bases and the V segment lost 4 bases, leaving 6 bases of the junction unmatched.

The rearrangement links TRBV24-1 to TRBJ2-2; 9 bases map to TRBD1. The ends lost 6 bases at V and 7 bases at J; junction bases unmatched: 11. CDR3 length: 16 residues. The germline V gene has CDR1 KGHDR and CDR2 SFDVKD. The CDR3 region has the DNA TGTGCCACCAGTAGATTGGGGACAGGGATCGGCGGGGAGCTGTTTTTT. Its protein product is CATSRLGTGIGGELFF.

This clonotype was recorded a few times. The CDR3, as DNA: TGCAGCGTTGGACATGACAGTGACTATGGCTACACCTTC. This translates into CSVGHDSDYGYTF. The chain employs TRBV29-1 and TRBJ1-2; D is possibly TRBD1 (5 bases). Germline V gene data show CDR1 as SQVTM and CDR2 as ANQGSEA. The CDR3 sequence is 13 residues long. Trimming cost V 4 bases and J 3 bases, with 12 bases left between them. Full variable domain (outside the CDR3, taken from reference TRBV29-1 and TRBJ1-2): SAVISQKPSRDICQRGTSLTIQCQVDSQVTMMFWYRQQPGQSLTLIATANQGSEATYESGFVIDKFPISRPNLTFSTLTVSNMSPEDSSIYLCSVGHDSDYGYTFGSGTRLTVV.

This clonotype was recorded at least ten times. The chain joins TRBV18 to TRBJ1-2, with D perhaps TRBD1 (5 bases). The CDR3 covers 12 residues. The germline CDR1 and CDR2 sequences are KGHSH and LQKENI. Trimming removed 2 bases from V and 8 bases from J, with 9 bases in between. CDR3 protein: CASSPEGKGYTF. The CDR3 DNA follows: TGTGCCAGCTCACCAGAGGGGAAGGGCTACACCTTC.

The chain has TRBV18 and TRBJ1-3; no firm D call. There are 16 residues in the CDR3. Germline-derived CDR1 and CDR2 are KGHSH and LQKENI. V gave up 3 bases and J gave up 3 bases, with 15 bases separating them. CDR3 protein: CASSPGPPGNGNTIYF. In nucleotides, the CDR3 is TGTGCCAGCTCACCCGGGCCTCCGGGTAATGGAAACACCATATATTTT.

This clonotype was observed a handful of times. This chain links TRBV19 with TRBJ1-5; no firm D call. Germline-derived CDR1 and CDR2 are LNHDA and SQIVND (reference sequence). The CDR3 contains 15 residues. V was shortened by 5 bases and J by 0 bases, with 11 bases between the two germline ends. Written as DNA, the CDR3 is TGTGCCAGTAGTCCTCAGCCGTATAGCAATCAGCCCCAGCATTTT. It translates to CASSPQPYSNQPQHF.

This clonotype came up many times. The rearrangement uses TRBV20-1 and TRBJ2-5, with 12 nucleotides matching TRBD2. The V gene's germline CDR1 is DFQATT and CDR2 SNEGSKA (reference sequence). This CDR3 has 16 residues. V shed 1 base and J 1 base; nucleotides not matched to a gene: 4. The CDR3 sequence is CSARGRLAGAQETQYF. The CDR3 region has the DNA TGCAGTGCTAGAGGCCGACTAGCGGGAGCCCAAGAGACCCAGTACTTC.

V and J are TRBV29-1 and TRBJ2-3; D is unclear. From germline, CDR1 is SQVTM and CDR2 ANQGSEA. Trimming took 5 bases from V and 6 from J, leaving 12 bases between them. This CDR3 is built from 12 residues. CDR3 sequence reads: CSVSLIDDTQYF. CDR3 in DNA: TGCAGCGTTTCCCTAATAGATGATACGCAGTATTTT.

This clonotype was seen at least ten times. This chain joins TRBV20-1 and TRBJ2-5; D gene uncertain. V was pared by 1 base and J by 0 bases, with 15 bases between. The CDR3 spans 16 residues. Germline-derived CDR1 and CDR2 are DFQATT and SNEGSKA (reference sequence). The chain's CDR3 is CSARGGYPPYQETQYF. Written as DNA, the CDR3 is TGCAGTGCTAGAGGAGGTTACCCCCCGTACCAAGAGACCCAGTACTTC.

There are many counts of this clonotype. The chain links TRBV27 to TRBJ2-7; 7 bases map to TRBD2. The J segment lost 3 bases and the V segment lost 6 bases, leaving 8 bases of the junction unmatched. Per the germline V gene, CDR1 is MNHEY and CDR2 is SMNVEV (reference sequence). CDR3 length: 14 amino acids. This chain's CDR3 is CASSRLARGYEQYF. The CDR3 nucleotides are TGTGCCAGCAGCAGACTAGCAAGGGGCTACGAGCAGTACTTC.

The sample holds many counts of this clonotype. This chain connects TRBV12-3 or TRBV12-4 to TRBJ1-5; 7 bases line up with TRBD1. CDR3 length: 16 residues. Germline trimming cut 5 bases from V and 1 base from J; bases unmatched to any gene: 8. In DNA, the CDR3 is TGTGCCAGCAGTCCGAACAGGGGTCAGAGCAATCAGCCCCAGCATTTT. Its translation is CASSPNRGQSNQPQHF.

The genes are TRBV20-1 and TRBJ2-3; 14 positions agree with TRBD2. The CDR3 spans 19 residues. Trimming cost V 4 bases and J 1 base; bases outside gene matches: 13. The germline V gene encodes CDR1 DFQATT and CDR2 SNEGSKA (reference sequence). Written as DNA, the CDR3 is TGCAGTGCTAAGGGACTAGCGGGAGAAATAAGAGGGGGCACAGATACGCAGTATTTT. Amino acids: CSAKGLAGEIRGGTDTQYF.

The V gene is TRBV7-9, the J gene TRBJ2-1, with D maybe TRBD1 (5 bases). Between the trimmed V and J ends, which lost 2 bases and 14 bases, there was a span of 16 bases. Germline V lookup: CDR1 SEHNR, CDR2 FQNEAQ (reference sequence). The CDR3 has 13 amino acids. In DNA form, the CDR3 reads TGTGCCAGCAGCTTAACTCAGGGATCTATGGAGTTCTTC. It yields the protein CASSLTQGSMEFF.

DNA for the CDR3: TGTGCCAGCAGCTTGAATTTAGGTCAGCCCCAGCATTTT. Protein product: CASSLNLGQPQHF. The chain carries TRBV7-9 and TRBJ1-5; D call uncertain. The V gene's germline CDR1 is SEHNR and CDR2 FQNEAQ (reference sequence). V was clipped by 3 bases and J by 6 bases, with 9 bases between them. This CDR3 has 13 residues.

This clonotype was counted many times. The J gene is TRBJ2-5, the V gene TRBV12-3 or TRBV12-4; TRBD1 matches 7 bases. Unmatched junction bases numbered 12, after V lost 5 bases and J lost 6 bases. The CDR3 has 15 amino acids. The CDR3 reads CASSPLGGAEKTQYF. The CDR3 nucleotides read TGTGCCAGCAGTCCGCTAGGGGGCGCGGAAAAGACCCAGTACTTC.

This clonotype was counted many times. The V and J genes are TRBV5-1 and TRBJ2-7; possible D gene TRBD2, 6 bases. The germline CDR1 and CDR2 sequences are SGHRS and YFSETQ. There are 14 residues in the CDR3. Deletions cut 4 bases from V and 1 base from J, with 12 bases between. The CDR3 protein is CASSVGTASYEQYF. For the CDR3, the DNA is TGCGCCAGCAGCGTCGGGACTGCGTCCTACGAGCAGTACTTC.

This clonotype was found many times. The chain is built from TRBV11-2 and TRBJ1-2; perhaps TRBD1 as D (5 bases). Germline CDR1 and CDR2: SGHAT and FQNNGV. V shed 5 bases and J shed 6 bases, with 25 bases lying between them. The CDR3 covers 17 residues. CDR3 in DNA: TGTGCCAGCAGCCGAGTTCTTCGTAGGGTGAGGGGTGATGGCTACACCTTC. This encodes CASSRVLRRVRGDGYTF.